The next 21 T cell receptor beta chains were all read from a single sample in a study of T-cell memory formation after mild COVID-19. TCRdb independently ran MiXCR on the 5' RACE reads; one entry per CDR3 protein. The data contain 310,000 or so distinct CDR3 sequences, 15% to 20% of them singletons. The sample was PBMCs or a T cell subset sorted from them (not recorded which). Source of these receptors: a man aged 18 to 30 who had mild COVID-19 (a few samples of this study predate the infection). Cell type and time point are not known.

This clonotype was seen many times. CDR3 protein: CASSLQPNTEAFF. CDR3 nucleotide sequence: TGTGCCAGCAGCTTACAACCGAACACTGAAGCTTTCTTT. V is TRBV7-2 and J is TRBJ1-1; no clear D. The CDR3 is made up of 13 amino acids. Germline V CDR1 and CDR2: SGHTA, FQGNSA. V lost 2 bases, J lost 1 base, and 5 bases lay in between. Drawing the rest from reference TRBV7-2 and TRBJ1-1, the complete variable domain is GAGVSQSPSNKVTEKGKDVELRCDPISGHTALYWYRQSLGQGLEFLIYFQGNSAPDKSGLPSDRFSAERTGGSVSTLTIQRTQQEDSAVYLCASSLQPNTEAFFGQGTRLTVV.

The V gene is TRBV7-3, the J gene TRBJ2-1; D possibly matches TRBD1 or TRBD2 (5 bases each). CDR1 SGHTA and CDR2 FQGTGA come from the germline V gene. The CDR3 extends over 15 amino acids. V was clipped by 3 bases and J by 2 bases, with 11 bases between them. In DNA form, the CDR3 reads TGTGCCAGCAGCTTTGGGACCGGTACCTACAATGAGCAGTTCTTC. As protein: CASSFGTGTYNEQFF.

This clonotype was counted between two and nine times. This chain links TRBV5-1 with TRBJ1-1; no definite D call. Trimming stripped 4 bases from V and 0 bases from J, with 10 bases between. The CDR3 loop spans 14 amino acids. CDR1 is SGHRS, CDR2 YFSETQ, per germline. CDR3 in amino acids: CASSPTTVNTEAFF. CDR3 coding DNA: TGCGCCAGCAGCCCTACCACAGTGAACACTGAAGCTTTCTTT.

V usage is TRBV6-2 or TRBV6-3 and J usage is TRBJ1-1; D not certain. This CDR3 has 13 residues. Germline assignment: CDR1 MNHEY and CDR2 SVGEGT. The germline V and J ends were trimmed by 4 bases and 0 bases, with 6 bases remaining between them. The CDR3 coding sequence is TGTGCCAGCAGTTCGATATTGAACACTGAAGCTTTCTTT. This codes for CASSSILNTEAFF.

This clonotype has only a few counts. V gene TRBV7-2 combines with J gene TRBJ2-1, with 12 bases aligning to TRBD1. V dropped 5 bases and J dropped 7; count of bases not matched to a gene: 6. The CDR3 totals 15 residues. Per germline, CDR1 SGHTA and CDR2 FQGNSA. CDR3 nucleotide sequence: TGTGCCAGCAGCCCCGGGACAGGGGGCTTTAATGAGCAGTTCTTC. It specifies CASSPGTGGFNEQFF.

This clonotype has more than one count but fewer than ten. The chain has TRBV5-1 and TRBJ1-3; 7 bases line up with TRBD1. The CDR3 length is 17 residues. Germline V CDR1 and CDR2: SGHRS, YFSETQ. Unmatched junction bases numbered 13, after V lost 3 bases and J lost 4 bases. The CDR3 DNA reads TGCGCCAGCAGCTGGGACAGCGGGTCCTCTCTCGGAAACACCATATATTTT. Its translation is CASSWDSGSSLGNTIYF.

In its sample, this clonotype was seen a few times. This sequence joins TRBV19 and TRBJ1-5; no reliable D call. The V gene lost 1 base and the J gene lost 4 bases, with 2 bases spanning the gap. The CDR3 extends over 12 amino acids. Germline V lookup: CDR1 LNHDA, CDR2 SQIVND (reference sequence). The CDR3 reads CASSIGNQPQHF. The CDR3 DNA sequence: TGTGCCAGTAGTATAGGAAATCAGCCCCAGCATTTT.

The J gene is TRBJ1-2, the V gene TRBV11-2, with unresolved D. The CDR3 extends over 13 amino acids. The germline gives CDR1 SGHAT, CDR2 FQNNGV. Trimming took off 3 bases at V and 0 bases at J, with 5 bases between the two ends. The chain's CDR3 is CASSLSANYGYTF. DNA for the CDR3: TGTGCCAGCAGCTTGTCGGCTAACTATGGCTACACCTTC. The entire variable domain, with the rest obtained from reference TRBV11-2 and TRBJ1-2, is as follows: EAGVAQSPRYKIIEKRQSVAFWCNPISGHATLYWYQQILGQGPKLLIQFQNNGVVDDSQLPKDRFSAERLKGVDSTLKIQPAKLEDSAVYLCASSLSANYGYTFGSGTRLTVV.

This clonotype was detected a few times. The V and J genes are TRBV19 and TRBJ2-5, with D unclear. The CDR3 is made up of 13 amino acids. V was clipped by 3 bases and J by 5 bases, with 10 bases between them. The germline V gene encodes CDR1 LNHDA and CDR2 SQIVND (reference sequence). This chain's CDR3 is CASSMASRETQYF. The CDR3 nucleotides read TGTGCCAGTAGTATGGCGTCTCGGGAGACCCAGTACTTC.

This clonotype was counted a few times. The CDR3 sequence: CASSLRAGVFEQYF. In DNA, the CDR3 is TGTGCCAGCAGTTTAAGGGCGGGAGTCTTCGAGCAGTACTTC. This chain joins TRBV27 and TRBJ2-7; 7 nucleotides agree with TRBD2. The CDR3 has 14 residues. The ends lost 2 bases at V and 6 bases at J; junction bases unmatched: 7. The germline V gene has CDR1 MNHEY and CDR2 SMNVEV (reference sequence).

In regard to this clonotype: One junction end disagrees with the germline gene, perhaps due to a read error. J is TRBJ2-4 and V is TRBV2, with a possible D match to TRBD2 (6 bases). Germline V gene lookup returns CDR1 SNHLY and CDR2 FYNNEI. This CDR3 region has 11 residues. In DNA form, the CDR3 reads TGTGCCAGCGGGGAGGACCCCCGTCAGCACTTC. Translation gives CASGEDPRQHF.

This clonotype has more than one count but fewer than ten. CDR3 nucleotides: TGTGCCAGCTCACCCGATAGACAGGTAACCGGCACTGAAGCTTTCTTT. Translated: CASSPDRQVTGTEAFF. The rearrangement links TRBV18 to TRBJ1-1, with D perhaps TRBD1 (6 bases). Germline CDR1 is KGHSH and CDR2 is LQKENI. This CDR3 contains 16 residues. V was pared by 3 bases and J by 4 bases, with 18 bases between.

In nucleotides, the CDR3 is TGTGCCAGCAGTGCCGCAGGCAGGGAGCAGTACTTC. Residues: CASSAAGREQYF. The chain uses TRBV25-1 and TRBJ2-7; no clear D. V dropped 4 bases and J dropped 7 bases, with 11 bases sitting between them. This CDR3 has 12 amino acids. Germline V lookup: CDR1 MGHDK, CDR2 SYGVNS.

The J gene is TRBJ2-5, the V gene TRBV28; 7 nucleotides agree with TRBD2. This CDR3 contains 15 residues. Trimming cost V 6 bases and J 2 bases; bases outside gene matches: 9. CDR1 MDHEN and CDR2 SYDVKM come from the germline V gene. The CDR3 nucleotides read TGTGCCAGCAGGCCCGGGGGGAATTCTCAAGAGACCCAGTACTTC. It translates to CASRPGGNSQETQYF.

In this sample, this clonotype turned up many times. V usage is TRBV7-9 and J usage is TRBJ2-3, with 8 nucleotides matching TRBD1. The germline gives CDR1 SEHNR, CDR2 FQNEAQ (reference sequence). Trimming took 4 bases from V and 1 from J; bases not matched to a gene: 4. CDR3 length: 15 residues. The DNA for the CDR3 is TGTGCCAGCAGCTCCGGACAGGGAGGCACAGATACGCAGTATTTT. This sequence encodes CASSSGQGGTDTQYF.

Concerning this clonotype itself: Possible read error: a much larger clone is one base away. V usage is TRBV9 and J usage is TRBJ2-3; D is undetermined. V was shortened by 3 bases and J by 2 bases, with 4 bases between the two germline ends. The CDR3 extends over 12 amino acids. Germline V gene sequence: CDR1 SGDLS, CDR2 YYNGEE. The chain's CDR3 is CASSEDTDTQYF. CDR3 nucleotides: TGTGCCAGCAGCGAAGACACAGATACGCAGTATTTT.

This clonotype was counted only a few times. This sequence joins TRBV14 and TRBJ2-1; D is perhaps TRBD1 (5 bases). Germline assignment: CDR1 SGHDN and CDR2 FVKESK. With 0 bases removed from V and 6 bases from J, the gap between germline ends came to 15 bases. There are 16 residues in the CDR3. CDR3 in DNA: TGTGCCAGCAGCCAAGATCCAGGGTTTGTGGGCAATGAGCAGTTCTTC. Translating gives CASSQDPGFVGNEQFF.

The table lists this clonotype with a few counts. The V gene is TRBV7-2, the J gene TRBJ2-1; the match to TRBD2 covers 15 bases. The V and J ends lost 5 bases and 5 bases, in that order; junction bases with no gene match: 4. The CDR3 sequence is 16 residues long. Per germline, CDR1 SGHTA and CDR2 FQGNSA. The CDR3 protein is CASSGRTSGGDNEQFF. CDR3 nucleotides: TGTGCCAGCAGCGGGCGGACTAGCGGGGGGGACAATGAGCAGTTCTTC.

This chain joins TRBV6-5 and TRBJ1-2; tentative D call: TRBD1 (6 bases). V shed 2 bases and J shed 2 bases, with 9 bases lying between them. Germline-derived CDR1 and CDR2 are MNHEY and SVGAGI. The CDR3 loop spans 14 amino acids. CDR3: CASSYGGQNYGYTF. The DNA of the CDR3 is TGTGCCAGCAGTTACGGGGGGCAGAACTATGGCTACACCTTC.

This clonotype has a handful of counts. The genes are TRBV7-9 and TRBJ1-5; D perhaps matches TRBD1 (6 bases). The ends were cut back, 5 bases at V and 3 bases at J, with 8 bases in the middle. The CDR3 sequence is 13 residues long. The germline V gene encodes CDR1 SEHNR and CDR2 FQNEAQ (reference sequence). The chain's CDR3 is CASSRGDNQPQHF. DNA for the CDR3: TGTGCCAGCAGCAGGGGGGACAATCAGCCCCAGCATTTT.

This clonotype was observed a handful of times. This sequence joins TRBV5-5 and TRBJ1-2; 8 bases match TRBD1. Trimming removed 3 bases from V and 8 bases from J; junction bases left unmatched: 3. CDR3 length equals 12 residues. Per the germline V gene, CDR1 is SGHKS and CDR2 is YYEKEE (reference sequence). The CDR3, as DNA: TGTGCCAGCAGCTCGACAGGGGAAGGCTACACCTTC. Amino acid sequence: CASSSTGEGYTF.